This T cell receptor beta chain was documented in a study of cytomegalovirus exposure and HLA in healthy donors (dated by TCRdb to the late 2010s). In the study overall: In an earlier analysis of several hundred of the donors, approximately 300 Gb of sequence data and 117 million unique TCR beta sequences from about 180 million T cells were reported. Roughly 300 gigabases of sequencing data and approximately 93 million unique TCR sequences were included in an early release covering roughly 600 HLA-typed donors. Of the roughly 400 genotyped donors, roughly 80% were placed in the genetic ancestry cluster associated with self-reported Caucasian donors. The aim of the study was to test whether cataloging public T cell receptors could identify signatures of past pathogen exposure. The study used immunosequencing to profile the T cell repertoires of several hundred subjects and linked those repertoires to cytomegalovirus serostatus. In addition to the first cohort of approximately 650 subjects, a separate validation cohort of approximately 130 different subjects was used. To predict cytomegalovirus infection status, the study brought together high-throughput TCR immunosequencing, statistical association of individual TCRs with disease status, and machine learning. A later analysis re-analyzed previously published TCR beta repertoires from 666 donors and added high-resolution HLA genotyping to study TCR occurrence patterns. Rather than drawing on any new phenotypic data, the later analysis identified candidate immune exposures from TCR beta sequences and the way those sequences occurred across donors. In an earlier analysis of roughly 580 of the donors, high-throughput TCR beta sequencing was used to judge whether each TCR beta V gene segment behaved as functional or pseudogenic. Donor age, sex, ethnicity and CMV serostatus were compiled alongside the repertoire data. A later genetic analysis took genome-wide SNP genotypes for about 55% of the roughly 700 donors and used that subset as a discovery cohort. Every discovery cohort repertoire had been produced on one sequencing platform. HLA typing included class I and class II loci at four-digit resolution. The number of typed donors differed by locus: roughly 629-640 for A, B, C, DRB1 and DQB1; approximately 520 for DQA1; roughly 600 for DPA1; and around 490 for DPB1. Because of strong linkage in the cohort, roughly five DR-DQ haplotypes were treated as single units for association and clustering. Among several hundred genotyped donors of the cohort, an average of approximately 240,000 unique TCR beta nucleotide sequences was sequenced per donor, of which about 18% were non-productive.

The full study reports these points: Presence/absence analyses assumed roughly uniform sequencing depth across donors, an assumption that may not hold. A later analysis found that most CMV-associated TCR beta chains appeared HLA-restricted, with HLA associations seemingly driven largely by CMV exposure. A cluster of highly shared sequence variants was judged likely to be a technical artifact of the sequencing pipeline. In this cohort, only TCR beta chains were sequenced, and detectable features were limited by the absence of alpha or paired-chain data. Linkage disequilibrium might explain the correlated functional status among segregating V segments, but an unknown experimental factor could not be ruled out. A later genetic analysis reported fewer N-insertions in productive TCRs among donors in an Asian-associated ancestry cluster than the roughly 700-donor mean. Several of the top co-occurrence clusters appeared to be linked to parvovirus B19, influenza, CMV and Epstein-Barr virus, according to a later analysis. V-gene and J-gene trimming of TCR beta chains was associated with a missense DCLRE1C variant in a later genetic analysis, and the association was replicated in an independent cohort. Three of the identified cytomegalovirus-associated TCR beta chains were confirmed in vitro to be specific for cytomegalovirus antigens. The study listed 164 TCR beta chains as associated with cytomegalovirus. HLA typing was unavailable for some donors at each locus, so association tests used only the typed subset. In both the original and validation cohorts, the classifier was reported to diagnose cytomegalovirus status with high specificity and sensitivity. Assigning TCR associations to individual alleles was difficult when HLA alleles, especially DR and DQ, strongly co-occurred. Because counts were too low, approximately 18 rarely observed V segments, including chromosome 9 orphons, were excluded from the earlier analysis of fewer than 650 of the donors. In a later analysis, 15,000 to 20,000 TCR beta sequences were associated with specific HLA alleles at a false discovery rate of 0.05. In a later analysis, HLA-associated TCR beta chains were found to be more clonally expanded and to have lower generation probabilities than equally common non-associated chains. Most TCR sequences were observed very rarely across donors, whereas some public TCRs were present in many individuals. Because the 87-base-pair reads could not distinguish some IMGT-functional V segments, including TRBV6-2 and TRBV6-3, those segments were excluded. In a later analysis, the rate of TCR association differed among HLA loci, with DRB1 alleles having the most associated TCRs and HLA-C alleles having the fewest. A further reported finding was that TCR beta sequences accurately predicted the HLA-A and HLA-B alleles for most subjects in the first cohort. CMV serostatus was the only immune exposure information available for the cohort. Broadly in line with IMGT annotations, most TCR beta V segments showed up in productive rearrangements about 87% or about 30% of the time in an earlier analysis of 587 of the donors. The authors suggested that the approach could potentially be generalized to other disease states and immunological phenotypes.

Points on this clone: The specificity of this receptor is unknown. Per-base qualities were not stored, and no clone one base away is much larger.

Preparation of the library involved the immunoSEQ multiplex PCR assay. The multiplex PCR relied on a mix of 60 forward primers for TCR Vbeta segments and 13 reverse primers for TCR Jbeta segments. The CDR3 region of rearranged TCR beta genes was amplified from genomic DNA by a multiplex PCR assay. The amplified TCR beta libraries were sequenced on the Illumina HiSeq System as 87-base-pair reads. The paper's processing steps were these. A later analysis tallied 75 million to 95 million unique TCR beta chains across the 666 repertoires, and approximately 12 million of those chains were shared by two or more donors. To remove PCR and sequencing errors, raw reads were error-corrected and collapsed into unique sequences using a nearest-neighbor algorithm that merged closely related sequences. CDR3 sequences were aligned to IMGT reference sequences to assign V, D and J gene segments. Each retained sequence needed at least a six-nucleotide match to both a V gene segment and a J gene segment. Rearrangements were classified as productive when the CDR3 lacked stop codons and remained in frame with V and J, and all other rearrangements were classified as non-productive. Following IMGT convention, CDR3 was defined as the stretch from the second conserved V-encoded cysteine to the conserved J-encoded phenylalanine. The earlier analysis of about 530 of the donors excluded any sequence lacking an unambiguous match to a single V gene segment. In an earlier analysis of several hundred of the donors, V segments were called functional above 56.7% productive rearrangements and were called segregating when the between-donor standard deviation exceeded 5%. A statistical classification framework was developed to diagnose cytomegalovirus status using the catalog of TCR beta chain sequences. In a later analysis, TCR nucleotide sequences were compared against IMGT/GENE-DB human TR gene sequences so that V and J genes could be assigned. Using the TCRdist pipeline, a later analysis assigned CDR3 sequences along with most-parsimonious VDJ recombination scenarios. In a later analysis, every TCR beta chain was defined by the combination of its CDR3 amino acid sequence and its V-gene family, and reads without a unique V-gene family were dropped. In a later analysis, nearly 600 highly shared, low-generation-probability nucleotide sequences were removed to address suspected cross-contamination and a sequencing artifact. For each public chain, a later analysis derived a clonal expansion index from normalized ranks of inferred template counts within each repertoire. In a later analysis, generation probabilities were computed with a VDJ recombination model fitted to out-of-frame rearrangements, and the resulting probabilities were checked against IGoR. In a later analysis, hypergeometric tests were used to score TCR-TCR, TCR-HLA and TCR-CMV co-occurrence, with a repertoire-size bias correction applied to TCR pairs. A later analysis estimated false discovery rates by permuting HLA or CMV assignments 20 times. In a later analysis, co-occurring TCRs were grouped with DBSCAN, and TCRdist sequence similarity was added when clustering was performed within HLA-allele-positive subsets. Co-occurrence clustering excluded repertoires with fewer than 30,000 or more than 120,000 public chains, plus five with anomalous nucleotide sharing. TCRdb holds this immuneACCESS table with in-frame rearrangements only. Some clones are missing; in checked studies, unresolved V genes explain under half, and the rest has no known cause. V, J and clone size are taken as reported in that table, and D and trimming were inferred from the DNA itself. This sample comprises fewer than 70,000 clones, just under 85% of them detected only once. The ten largest clonotypes hold approximately 1.5% of the sample.

The cohort comprised approximately 700 healthy bone marrow donors. At the time of sampling, every cohort member was nominally healthy, though immune exposures that went unrecorded were likely present. The donor was CMV seronegative and was included in the group of over 300 seronegative cohort members. Each donor provided a peripheral blood sample, and peripheral blood mononuclear cells were used for TCR beta sequencing. The Qiagen DNeasy Blood Extraction Kit was used to extract genomic DNA from the blood cell samples. At the junction V is shortened by 3 bases and J by 10 bases, with 16 bases in between. The CDR3 goes from the cysteine to the phenylalanine over 14 residues. Only CDR3 DNA is held: 42 bases, read in frame from base 1. CDR1 MDHEN and CDR2 SYDVKM are derived from the germline V gene.

This receptor chain uses TRBV28 and TRBJ2-4; the D gene is perhaps TRBD1, on 6 matching bases. The receptor's source is a man in his forties in good health and CMV-seronegative. Sequenced input: PBMCs. The CDR3 region: CASSFSRTENIQYF. In nucleotide form, the sequence is TGTGCCAGCAGTTTTTCCCGGACAGAGAATATTCAGTACTTC.